This T cell receptor beta chain was profiled in a study of blood T cell repertoires in COVID-19. The CDR3 is 14 amino acids. V lost 5 bases and J 8 bases, leaving 15 bases between the germline ends. CDR1 MNHNY and CDR2 SVGAGI come from the germline V gene (reference sequence). Sequencing used immunoSEQ multiplex PCR; TCRdb keeps in-frame clones, though not all of them. The repertoire holds approximately 190,000 clones, approximately 81% seen once, with around 21% in the top ten. The clonotype was recovered from a human donor in a cohort sampled during active COVID-19. V and J are TRBV6-6 and TRBJ1-4, with D tentatively TRBD1 (5 bases). The sequencing input was peripheral blood. The CDR3 region has the DNA TGTGCCAGCAGTGCTACAGGATTAGAGGAAAAACTGTTTTTT. Amino acids: CASSATGLEEKLFF.